One and the same sample provided the 9 T cell receptor beta chains below, sequenced in a study of T cell repertoires in cytomegalovirus infection. MiXCR, applied by TCRdb to the reads, yields one record per CDR3 protein. Of approximately 400,000 distinct CDR3 sequences listed, approximately 32% were seen once; the top ten hold around 13%. Sequences were obtained from PBMCs. The receptors shown here come from a human donor in good health (CMV status not recorded). Some clones in this sample may be carry-over from other donors' samples.

This clonotype was detected a few times. V and J are TRBV25-1 and TRBJ2-1; no clear D gene. V lost 3 bases and J lost 5, with 14 bases in between. The germline V gene encodes CDR1 MGHDK and CDR2 SYGVNS. The CDR3 has 15 amino acids. CDR3 region: CASSEPPTSNNEQFF. The CDR3 DNA sequence: TGTGCCAGCAGTGAGCCTCCTACCTCAAACAATGAGCAGTTCTTC.

This rearrangement joins TRBV20-1 to TRBJ2-1; 8 nucleotides align to TRBD1. From germline, CDR1 is DFQATT and CDR2 SNEGSKA (reference sequence). This CDR3 has 16 amino acids. V shed 0 bases and J 6 bases; nucleotides not matched to a gene: 10. The CDR3 DNA follows: TGCAGTGCTAGAGATCACCCCGGGACAGGAGGCAATGAGCAGTTCTTC. Amino acid sequence: CSARDHPGTGGNEQFF.

V gene TRBV5-4 combines with J gene TRBJ2-5, with TRBD2 as a possible D gene (6 bases). V lost 4 bases, J lost 3 bases, and 10 bases lay in between. This CDR3 contains 13 residues. Germline V gene data show CDR1 as SGHNT and CDR2 as YYREEE (reference sequence). The CDR3 nucleotides are TGTGCCAGCAGCACGTGGGGGGAAGAGACCCAGTACTTC. Protein: CASSTWGEETQYF.

The J gene is TRBJ1-1, the V gene TRBV19; TRBD1 agrees at 8 bases. Trimming at V came to 3 bases and at J to 3 bases, leaving 3 bases not matched to a gene. Per the germline V gene, CDR1 is LNHDA and CDR2 is SQIVND (reference sequence). The CDR3 extends over 14 amino acids. The CDR3 DNA reads TGTGCCAGTAGTATGGGCAGGGGGCACACTGAAGCTTTCTTT. Its protein product is CASSMGRGHTEAFF. Full variable domain (rest looked up from reference TRBV19 and TRBJ1-1): DGGITQSPKYLFRKEGQNVTLSCEQNLNHDAMYWYRQDPGQGLRLIYYSQIVNDFQKGDIAEGYSVSREKKESFPLTVTSAQKNPTAFYLCASSMGRGHTEAFFGQGTRLTVV.

This clonotype has only a few counts. V is TRBV24-1 and J is TRBJ2-1, with 11 bases lining up with TRBD1. The J segment lost 7 bases and the V segment lost 1 base, leaving 5 bases of the junction unmatched. CDR1 is KGHDR, CDR2 SFDVKD, per germline. This CDR3 is 16 amino acids long. The CDR3 nucleotides are TGTGCCACCAGTGATTTTGGGACAGGGGGTCTGAATGAGCAGTTCTTC. As protein: CATSDFGTGGLNEQFF.

About this clonotype: This may be a read error: a much more frequent sequence differs by one nucleotide. The rearrangement joins TRBV27 to TRBJ2-6; the D is unclear. CDR1 is MNHEY, CDR2 SMNVEV, per germline (reference sequence). CDR3 size: 15 residues. V was clipped by 6 bases and J by 6 bases, with 15 bases between them. For the CDR3, the DNA is TGTGCCAGCAGCGTGAGAGGATTTGTGGCCAACGTCCTGACTTTC. This gives the protein CASSVRGFVANVLTF. The full variable domain, rest sourced from reference TRBV27 and TRBJ2-6, is EAQVTQNPRYLITVTGKKLTVTCSQNMNHEYMSWYRQDPGLGLRQIYYSMNVEVTDKGDVPEGYKVSRKEKRNFPLILESPSPNQTSLYFCASSVRGFVANVLTFGAGSRLTVL.

The chain couples TRBV12-3 or TRBV12-4 to TRBJ1-2, with 7 bases lining up with TRBD1. The junction had 7 bases not matched to a gene; V was cut back by 5 bases and J by 7 bases. The CDR3 is made up of 13 amino acids. The CDR3 DNA sequence: TGTGCCAGCAGTCCCAGGGGGGGCGGTGGCTACACCTTC. Amino acid sequence: CASSPRGGGGYTF.

This clonotype was counted a few times. CDR3 nucleotide sequence: TGTGCCAGCAGCCCCGGGGGCGGCAATACGCAGTATTTT. It yields the protein CASSPGGGNTQYF. This chain links TRBV11-2 with TRBJ2-3; D may match TRBD1 or TRBD2 (6 bases each). CDR1 is SGHAT and CDR2 is FQNNGV in the germline V gene. The V end lost 5 bases, the J end lost 7 bases, and 13 bases lay between the germline ends. The CDR3 is 13 residues long.

This clonotype was counted only a few times. The chain carries TRBV4-1 and TRBJ1-4; D is undetermined. The CDR3 is made up of 13 amino acids. Germline-derived CDR1 and CDR2 are MGHRA and YSYEKL. The V end was cut by 4 bases, the J end by 7 bases, with 10 bases between. The CDR3 here is CASSLIVREKLFF. The CDR3, as DNA: TGCGCCAGCAGCCTTATCGTTCGTGAAAAACTGTTTTTT.